This T cell receptor beta chain was captured in a study of cytomegalovirus exposure and HLA in healthy donors (dated 2017 in TCRdb). For the study in its entirety: According to a later analysis, the roughly 120 validation repertoires were produced on the same platform as the 666 repertoires of the first cohort. The study aimed to test whether cataloging public T cell receptors could reveal signatures of past pathogen exposure. Besides the first cohort of about 730 subjects, a separate validation cohort made up of 90 to 150 different subjects was used. To predict cytomegalovirus infection status, the study combined high-throughput TCR immunosequencing, statistical association of individual TCRs with disease status, and machine learning. The paper as a whole reports these results and caveats: Across donors, most TCR sequences were observed very rarely, whereas some public TCRs were present in many individuals. According to the authors, the approach could potentially be generalized to other disease states and immunological phenotypes. Cytomegalovirus status was reported to be diagnosed by the classifier with high specificity and sensitivity in both the original and validation cohorts. Three of the identified cytomegalovirus-associated TCR beta chains were confirmed in vitro to be specific for cytomegalovirus antigens. In the study, 150 to 200 TCR beta chains were listed as associated with cytomegalovirus. A later analysis found that TCRs clustered in the first cohort also tended to co-occur in the roughly 120 validation repertoires, with approximately 94% of cluster scores above 0. All 120 or so repertoires were used to score co-occurrence in the validation cohort in a later analysis, because that analysis had no HLA typing for the cohort.

Libraries were made using the immunoSEQ multiplex PCR assay. The original pipeline was this. A statistical classification framework was built to diagnose cytomegalovirus status from the catalog of TCR beta chain sequences. TCRdb re-hosts the immuneACCESS table, in-frame sequences only. Its copies lack some clones; in the studies checked, an unresolved V gene accounts for under half of them, and the cause for the rest is not known. V, J and clone size are taken as reported in that table, and D and trimming were inferred from the DNA itself. The sample profile shows approximately 100,000 clones; 87% of them were found once. Roughly 3.9% of the sample lies in the top ten. V and J lose 0 bases and 5 bases, and a span of 8 bases separates them. The CDR3 holds 13 amino acids from the cysteine to the phenylalanine. The entry retains the CDR3 DNA only, 39 bases that are in frame from base 1. The germline V gene (reference sequence) specifies SGHNT as CDR1 and YYREEE as CDR2.

A note on this clone: The antigen this receptor binds is unknown. Per-nucleotide qualities are absent, and no much larger clonotype sits a single base away.

Separate from the roughly 700-subject first cohort, the validation cohort of some 130 subjects was the group to which the donors belonged. Material for sequencing was PBMCs. The chain couples TRBV5-4 to TRBJ1-2, with an unclear D gene assignment. This receptor was obtained from a woman between 25 and 40 years old in good health and CMV-seronegative. CDR3 sequence: CASSLGGSYGYTF. At the DNA level, the sequence is TGTGCCAGCAGCTTGGGCGGGTCATATGGCTACACCTTC.